The next 20 T cell receptor beta chains were all read from a single sample in a study of blood T cell repertoires in COVID-19. The method was immunoSEQ multiplex PCR; TCRdb's version includes in-frame clones alone and lacks a portion of them. The data show roughly 180,000 clones, 75% to 90% seen once. Sequences were obtained from PBMCs or T cells enriched from blood (not recorded which). Receptors were obtained from a woman in her forties or fifties who had recovered from COVID-19.

The chain combines TRBV20-1 with TRBJ2-2; 8 bases fit TRBD2. Germline V CDR1 and CDR2: DFQATT, SNEGSKA (reference sequence). CDR3 length: 15 residues. The trim removed 3 bases at V and 6 bases at J, leaving 9 bases unmatched. CDR3 bases: TGCAGTGCTAGTCCTAGCGGGCGGTGGTCCGGGGAGCTGTTTTTT. This encodes CSASPSGRWSGELFF.

The chain employs TRBV28 and TRBJ1-3; 7 bases align to TRBD1. The V gene end was trimmed by 10 bases and the J gene end by 4 bases; junction bases not matched to a gene: 7. The CDR3 contains 13 residues. Germline values: CDR1 MDHEN, CDR2 SYDVKM. The CDR3 sequence is CATRGGLGNTIYF. In nucleotides, the CDR3 is TGTGCCACCAGGGGGGGGCTCGGAAACACCATATATTTT.

The gene calls are TRBV7-2 and TRBJ2-2; TRBD2 agrees at 8 bases. V was clipped by 1 base and J by 7 bases; unmatched bases: 11. Germline V gene data show CDR1 as SGHTA and CDR2 as FQGNSA. The CDR3 has 17 residues. CDR3: CASSLGPTPAGGGELFF. DNA for the CDR3: TGTGCCAGCAGCTTAGGCCCGACTCCGGCGGGAGGCGGGGAGCTGTTTTTT.

CDR3 nucleotide sequence: TGTGCCAGCAGCTTTAGAGATAATTCACCCCTCCACTTT. The encoded protein is CASSFRDNSPLHF. The rearrangement joins TRBV7-2 to TRBJ1-6; D is undetermined. V lost 3 bases and J 5 bases, leaving 5 bases between the germline ends. The germline gives CDR1 SGHTA, CDR2 FQGNSA. There are 13 residues in the CDR3.

V gene TRBV18 combines with J gene TRBJ1-6; D unclear. The V gene's germline CDR1 is KGHSH and CDR2 LQKENI. The V end lost 3 bases, the J end lost 5 bases, and 11 bases lay between the germline ends. This CDR3 is 15 amino acids long. DNA of the CDR3: TGTGCCAGCTCACCGTCAGACACCAATAATTCACCCCTCCACTTT. Translating gives CASSPSDTNNSPLHF. Full variable domain (remainder filled in from reference TRBV18 and TRBJ1-6): NAGVMQNPRHLVRRRGQEARLRCSPMKGHSHVYWYRQLPEEGLKFMVYLQKENIIDESGMPKERFSAEFPKEGPSILRIQQVVRGDSAAYFCASSPSDTNNSPLHFGNGTRLTVT.

The genes are TRBV29-1 and TRBJ2-3, with 9 positions matching TRBD1. The ends lost 6 bases at V and 7 bases at J; junction bases unmatched: 26. Germline-derived CDR1 and CDR2 are SQVTM and ANQGSEA. The CDR3 runs to 19 residues. In nucleotides, the CDR3 is TGCAGCGTCCAGCCGGGTGGACAGGGGACGCTGGGACTACCCCATACGCAGTATTTT. It yields the protein CSVQPGGQGTLGLPHTQYF.

V usage is TRBV18 and J usage is TRBJ2-1; D is uncertain. The V and J ends lost 2 bases and 8 bases respectively, with 7 bases between them. Germline CDR1 KGHSH, CDR2 LQKENI. This CDR3 has 12 amino acids. CDR3 amino acids: CASSPTADEQFF. The CDR3 DNA reads as TGTGCCAGCTCACCAACGGCGGATGAGCAGTTCTTC.

The rearrangement joins TRBV2 to TRBJ2-3, with 11 bases that match TRBD2. This CDR3 has 15 amino acids. The germline CDR1 and CDR2 sequences are SNHLY and FYNNEI. V trimming: 10 bases; J trimming: 3 bases; junction bases outside the gene matches: 9. The CDR3 protein is CANTLAGGRTDTQYF. Written as DNA, the CDR3 is TGTGCCAACACCTTAGCGGGGGGGCGGACAGATACGCAGTATTTT.

J is TRBJ2-2 and V is TRBV18, with unresolved D. Trimming cost V 3 bases and J 5 bases, with 13 bases left between them. CDR1 and CDR2 (germline): KGHSH, LQKENI. This CDR3 region has 15 residues. CDR3 nucleotides: TGTGCCAGCTCACCGGTTGGCGGAAGGACCGGGGAGCTGTTTTTT. Translating it yields CASSPVGGRTGELFF.

The V gene is TRBV28, the J gene TRBJ1-3, with TRBD1 matching over 12 bases. V lost 6 bases, J lost 3 bases, and 6 bases stayed unmatched. This CDR3 is 16 amino acids long. CDR1 MDHEN and CDR2 SYDVKM come from the germline V gene. The CDR3 reads CASSRGQGAGGNTIYF. The DNA of the CDR3 is TGTGCCAGCAGCCGGGGACAGGGGGCAGGTGGAAACACCATATATTTT.

The CDR3 is CASSWASGGAYEQFF. The CDR3 coding sequence is TGCGCCAGCAGCTGGGCTAGCGGGGGGGCCTATGAGCAGTTCTTC. This chain links TRBV5-1 with TRBJ2-1; 12 bases agree with TRBD2. This CDR3 region has 15 residues. Germline CDR1 reads SGHRS; CDR2 reads YFSETQ. V shed 3 bases and J 8 bases; nucleotides not matched to a gene: 6. Full variable domain (missing parts from reference TRBV5-1 and TRBJ2-1): KAGVTQTPRYLIKTRGQQVTLSCSPISGHRSVSWYQQTPGQGLQFLFEYFSETQRNKGNFPGRFSGRQFSNSRSEMNVSTLELGDSALYLCASSWASGGAYEQFFGPGTRLTVL.

The V call is TRBV18, the J call TRBJ1-2; the match to TRBD1 covers 10 bases. Germline assignment: CDR1 KGHSH and CDR2 LQKENI. The junction had 14 bases not matched to a gene; V was cut back by 7 bases and J by 6 bases. The CDR3 spans 16 residues. The CDR3 sequence is CASLLAGQGSGDGYTF. The CDR3 coding sequence is TGTGCCAGCTTACTGGCGGGACAGGGGTCAGGAGATGGCTACACCTTC.

The gene calls are TRBV30 and TRBJ2-7, with D maybe TRBD1 (6 bases). V gave up 3 bases and J gave up 1 base, with 16 bases separating them. Germline V CDR1 and CDR2: GTSNPN, SVGIG (reference sequence). This CDR3 contains 15 residues. In nucleotides, the CDR3 is TGTGCCTGGAGCTATGGGGGCCTCGGGTCCTACGAGCAGTACGTC. Its protein product is CAWSYGGLGSYEQYV.

The chain joins TRBV2 to TRBJ1-2; D uncertain. Germline V CDR1 and CDR2: SNHLY, FYNNEI. This CDR3 has 16 residues. The V gene lost 3 bases and the J gene lost 6 bases, with 20 bases spanning the gap. The chain's CDR3 is CASSDFTYGSGHGYTF. The CDR3 region has the DNA TGTGCCAGCAGTGACTTTACTTATGGGTCAGGTCATGGCTACACCTTC.

The chain has TRBV7-9 and TRBJ2-4; 7 bases align to TRBD2. In germline, CDR1 is SEHNR, CDR2 FQNEAQ (reference sequence). The J segment lost 9 bases and the V segment lost 1 base, leaving 0 bases of the junction unmatched. The CDR3 runs 12 residues. CDR3 in amino acids: CASSLGGSIQYF. CDR3 coding DNA: TGTGCCAGCAGCTTAGGCGGGAGCATTCAGTACTTC.

V usage is TRBV6-2 or TRBV6-3 and J usage is TRBJ1-5; 8 positions agree with TRBD1. The CDR3 contains 15 residues. Germline-derived CDR1 and CDR2 are MNHEY and SVGEGT. J was trimmed by 2 bases and V by 6 bases; bases with no gene match: 6. DNA of the CDR3: TGTGCCAGCAGCCGACAGGGGAACGGCAATCAGCCCCAGCATTTT. This codes for CASSRQGNGNQPQHF.

The chain joins TRBV5-1 to TRBJ2-3; 11 bases are a match to TRBD2. This CDR3 region has 19 residues. Trimming took 0 bases from V and 5 from J; bases not matched to a gene: 14. Germline CDR1 and CDR2: SGHRS and YFSETQ. In DNA form, the CDR3 reads TGCGCCAGCAGCTTGGGGCTAGCGGGAGGATCCTACCTGGGAGATACGCAGTATTTT. This encodes CASSLGLAGGSYLGDTQYF.

The rearrangement links TRBV5-1 to TRBJ1-3; D uncertain. The germline gives CDR1 SGHRS, CDR2 YFSETQ. The V end was cut by 4 bases, the J end by 4 bases, with 6 bases between. This CDR3 has 12 residues. For the CDR3, the DNA is TGCGCCAGCAGCCACAACGGAAACACCATATATTTT. Its protein product is CASSHNGNTIYF.

The V gene is TRBV11-2, the J gene TRBJ1-1, with 7 nucleotides matching TRBD1. With 5 bases clipped from V and 11 bases from J, the junction kept 8 bases outside the gene matches. Germline assignment: CDR1 SGHAT and CDR2 FQNNGV. The CDR3 is 12 residues long. Here the CDR3 reads CASSRDRERAFF. For the CDR3, the DNA is TGTGCCAGCAGCCGTGACAGGGAGAGGGCTTTCTTT.

The V call is TRBV19, the J call TRBJ1-5; 7 positions agree with TRBD1. With V trimmed by 5 bases and J by 6 bases, 10 bases remained unmatched. Looked up from germline, CDR1 is LNHDA and CDR2 is SQIVND (reference sequence). The CDR3 length is 15 residues. CDR3 nucleotide sequence: TGTGCCAGTAGTGATAGACAGGGATCGGGTCAGCCCCAGCATTTT. Translating it yields CASSDRQGSGQPQHF.